These 19 T cell receptor beta chains were all obtained from the same sample, sequenced in a study of blood T cell repertoires in COVID-19. Clones were read by immunoSEQ multiplex PCR, and TCRdb kept only the in-frame ones, dropping some. The table has about 190,000 clones, roughly four fifths seen once. Sequencing was performed on peripheral blood. These receptors all stem from a woman aged 40 to 50 with acute or convalescent COVID-19.

This chain connects TRBV10-3 to TRBJ2-7; D unclear. Trimming left V 10 bases short and J 2 bases short, with 21 bases between. This CDR3 has 15 residues. CDR1 and CDR2 from the germline V gene are ENHRY and SYGVKD. CDR3 region: CATVLPPSEAYEQYF. The CDR3 nucleotides read TGTGCCACCGTGCTCCCCCCGAGTGAAGCCTACGAGCAGTACTTC.

This rearrangement joins TRBV6-5 to TRBJ2-7; 8 bases fit TRBD2. CDR1 and CDR2 (germline): MNHEY, SVGAGI. This CDR3 has 13 amino acids. The V segment lost 6 bases and the J segment 2 bases; nucleotides outside the gene matches: 3. The CDR3 DNA reads as TGTGCCAGCAGGACGGGACTAGCCTACGAGCAGTACTTC. It encodes CASRTGLAYEQYF.

This clone was recorded once. The J gene is TRBJ2-3, the V gene TRBV7-9; D is perhaps TRBD2 (6 bases). The germline V gene encodes CDR1 SEHNR and CDR2 FQNEAQ (reference sequence). Trimming cost V 3 bases and J 1 base, with 20 bases left between them. The CDR3 covers 18 residues. The chain's CDR3 is CASSLAGFGGIGTDTQYF. The CDR3 DNA reads TGTGCCAGCAGCTTGGCTGGCTTCGGCGGGATTGGCACAGATACGCAGTATTTT.

This chain uses TRBV4-2 with TRBJ2-3; maybe TRBD2 (5 bases). V was shortened by 4 bases and J by 5 bases, with 19 bases between the two germline ends. Germline CDR1 reads LGHNA; CDR2 reads YNFKEQ. CDR3 size: 16 residues. CDR3 bases: TGTGCCAGCAGCCCCCATACTAGGAGTGAGGAAGATACGCAGTATTTT. It yields the protein CASSPHTRSEEDTQYF.

The J gene is TRBJ2-2, the V gene TRBV13, with D tentatively TRBD2 (6 bases). Trimming took off 1 base at V and 3 bases at J, with 12 bases between the two ends. Germline V lookup: CDR1 PRHDT, CDR2 FYEKMQ (reference sequence). The CDR3 runs 16 residues. CDR3 region: CASSLESSGDTGELFF. CDR3 in DNA: TGTGCCAGCAGCTTAGAGAGTAGCGGAGACACCGGGGAGCTGTTTTTT. Full variable domain (outside the CDR3, taken from reference TRBV13 and TRBJ2-2): AAGVIQSPRHLIKEKRETATLKCYPIPRHDTVYWYQQGPGQDPQFLISFYEKMQSDKGSIPDRFSAQQFSDYHSELNMSSLELGDSALYFCASSLESSGDTGELFFGEGSRLTVL.

The CDR3 loop reads CASSSTQSTDTQYF. The CDR3 region has the DNA TGTGCCAGCTCCTCCACCCAGTCCACAGATACGCAGTATTTT. The chain joins TRBV6-4 to TRBJ2-3; D unclear. The CDR3 contains 14 residues. V was cut by 8 bases and J by 2 bases, with 14 bases left in between. Germline values: CDR1 MRHNA, CDR2 SNTAGT.

V is TRBV6-2 or TRBV6-3 and J is TRBJ2-7; 8 nucleotides match TRBD1. V dropped 4 bases and J dropped 3; count of bases not matched to a gene: 5. Germline values: CDR1 MNHEY, CDR2 SVGEGT. CDR3 size: 14 residues. CDR3 sequence (DNA): TGTGCCAGCAGTTTCTTGGACAGGGACTACGAGCAGTACTTC. The encoded protein is CASSFLDRDYEQYF.

This chain links TRBV2 with TRBJ2-5; maybe TRBD2 (6 bases). Germline V gene data show CDR1 as SNHLY and CDR2 as FYNNEI. The CDR3 consists of 14 residues. Trimming shortened V by 8 bases and J by 3 bases, and 16 bases separated the two germline ends. In nucleotides, the CDR3 is TGTGCCAGCGTTTTTAACCCGGGGGAAGAGACCCAGTACTTC. Amino acid sequence: CASVFNPGEETQYF. Variable domain in full (rest from reference TRBV2 and TRBJ2-5): EPEVTQTPSHQVTQMGQEVILRCVPISNHLYFYWYRQILGQKVEFLVSFYNNEISEKSEIFDDQFSVERPDGSNFTLKIRSTKLEDSAMYFCASVFNPGEETQYFGPGTRLLVL.

The chain couples TRBV28 to TRBJ2-3, with 11 bases matching TRBD1. V trimming: 8 bases; J trimming: 1 base; junction bases outside the gene matches: 17. In germline, CDR1 is MDHEN, CDR2 SYDVKM. The CDR3 totals 19 residues. The CDR3: CASVGPGTGGGIGTDTQYF. In nucleotides, the CDR3 is TGTGCCAGCGTAGGCCCTGGGACAGGGGGAGGAATTGGCACAGATACGCAGTATTTT.

The chain joins TRBV24-1 to TRBJ1-2, with a tentative D call TRBD1 (5 bases). V lost 10 bases to trimming and J lost 8 bases, with 19 bases between them. This CDR3 has 13 residues. Germline CDR1 is KGHDR and CDR2 is SFDVKD. CDR3 amino acids: CATSRTGGEGYTF. CDR3 bases: TGTGCCACTAGCCGCACAGGCGGGGAGGGCTACACCTTC.

The V gene is TRBV6-5, the J gene TRBJ1-2; perhaps TRBD1 as D (5 bases). This CDR3 has 13 amino acids. The germline V and J ends were trimmed by 0 bases and 8 bases, with 10 bases remaining between them. Germline CDR1 MNHEY, CDR2 SVGAGI. The CDR3 region is CASSYSRVRGYTF. The CDR3 nucleotides are TGTGCCAGCAGTTACTCCAGGGTCCGCGGCTACACCTTC.

This sequence joins TRBV27 and TRBJ2-7; D is perhaps TRBD1 (6 bases). The CDR3 runs 14 residues. Germline-derived CDR1 and CDR2 are MNHEY and SMNVEV (reference sequence). The ends were cut back, 0 bases at V and 5 bases at J, with 11 bases in the middle. CDR3 nucleotide sequence: TGTGCCAGCAGTTTATCTTGGGGGCTCGACGAGCAGTACTTC. It specifies CASSLSWGLDEQYF.

The V gene is TRBV7-8, the J gene TRBJ2-7; a weak D match, TRBD2 (5 bases). The CDR3 has 13 residues. Trimming took off 5 bases at V and 10 bases at J, with 18 bases between the two ends. In germline, CDR1 is SGHVS, CDR2 FQNEAQ. The CDR3 here is CASSILPEARQYF. Here the CDR3 DNA reads TGTGCCAGCAGCATACTCCCGGAGGCGCGTCAGTACTTC.

The rearrangement links TRBV10-3 to TRBJ2-1; unclear D gene. The CDR3 runs 14 residues. V gave up 5 bases and J gave up 2 bases, with 10 bases separating them. Germline V gene data show CDR1 as ENHRY and CDR2 as SYGVKD. CDR3 sequence reads: CAISYSSTYNEQFF. The CDR3 bases are TGTGCCATCAGTTACTCAAGTACCTACAATGAGCAGTTCTTC.

The chain couples TRBV6-6 to TRBJ2-7; the D is unclear. The CDR3 has 13 amino acids. CDR1 and CDR2 from the germline V gene are MNHNY and SVGAGI (reference sequence). Trimming pared 8 bases from V and 3 bases from J, leaving 14 bases between. The CDR3 bases are TGTGCCAGCTGCAAACAACAGCTCTACGAGCAGTACTTC. It specifies CASCKQQLYEQYF.

In this sample, this clone turned up a few times. The V call is TRBV19, the J call TRBJ2-3, with 7 bases fitting TRBD2. Germline V CDR1 and CDR2: LNHDA, SQIVND (reference sequence). V shed 6 bases and J 4 bases; nucleotides not matched to a gene: 4. CDR3 length: 13 amino acids. The CDR3 spells CASRWGGADTQYF. The DNA of the CDR3 is TGTGCCAGTAGATGGGGAGGGGCAGATACGCAGTATTTT.

The chain links TRBV6-6 to TRBJ2-5; D gene ambiguous. The CDR3 extends over 13 amino acids. The V gene's germline CDR1 is MNHNY and CDR2 SVGAGI (reference sequence). V was shortened by 1 base and J by 3 bases, with 6 bases between the two germline ends. The CDR3 DNA reads as TGTGCCAGCAGTTACTTCGCAGAAGAGACCCAGTACTTC. This codes for CASSYFAEETQYF.

The V and J genes are TRBV6-6 and TRBJ1-1; 12 bases are shared with TRBD1. V lost 5 bases, J lost 6 bases, and 13 bases stayed unmatched. The CDR3 runs to 17 residues. Per germline, CDR1 MNHNY and CDR2 SVGAGI (reference sequence). The CDR3 spells CASSPSQWGTGGPEAFF. The CDR3 DNA follows: TGTGCCAGCAGTCCGTCTCAGTGGGGGACAGGGGGCCCTGAAGCTTTCTTT.

This sequence joins TRBV5-1 and TRBJ1-1; 7 bases fit TRBD1. The CDR3 covers 14 residues. The trim removed 4 bases at V and 1 base at J, leaving 4 bases unmatched. CDR1 and CDR2 (germline): SGHRS, YFSETQ. This CDR3 is CASSQGQPNTEAFF. DNA for the CDR3: TGCGCCAGCAGCCAGGGACAGCCGAACACTGAAGCTTTCTTT.